This note documents a single T cell receptor beta chain sequence. This clone is a singleton in its sample. Its target antigen remains unknown. Base-call qualities are not available, and no considerably larger clone is one nucleotide away. Receptor amplification or capture employed the immunoSEQ multiplex PCR assay. As stored in TCRdb, this immuneACCESS dataset retains in-frame rearrangements with V and J assigned. A fraction of the clones does not appear; measured against another copy, unresolved V genes explain less than half of the discrepancy, and the remainder lacks a known reason. The sample has 20,000 or so clones on record, 85% to 90% of them singletons. The ten largest clones take up roughly 40% of the sample. These data belong to a study of control samples from healthy donors and cancer patients (dated by TCRdb to between 2020 and 2021). Trimming takes 7 bases from V and 5 bases from J, and the germline ends sit 11 bases apart. There are 13 amino acids in the CDR3, from cysteine to phenylalanine inclusive. Of all the DNA, just the CDR3 is kept, 39 bases in frame from base 1. CDR1 is given as MNHEY and CDR2 as SMNVEV, both from the germline V gene (reference sequence).

The sequenced material came from PBMCs. The receptor's source is a man in his sixties with head and neck cancer. The V and J segments used are TRBV27 and TRBJ2-2; possibly the D gene is TRBD2, per 6 matching bases. The CDR3 has the sequence CASNGGPTGELFF. The DNA sequence is as follows: TGTGCCAGCAACGGGGGACCGACCGGGGAGCTGTTTTTT.